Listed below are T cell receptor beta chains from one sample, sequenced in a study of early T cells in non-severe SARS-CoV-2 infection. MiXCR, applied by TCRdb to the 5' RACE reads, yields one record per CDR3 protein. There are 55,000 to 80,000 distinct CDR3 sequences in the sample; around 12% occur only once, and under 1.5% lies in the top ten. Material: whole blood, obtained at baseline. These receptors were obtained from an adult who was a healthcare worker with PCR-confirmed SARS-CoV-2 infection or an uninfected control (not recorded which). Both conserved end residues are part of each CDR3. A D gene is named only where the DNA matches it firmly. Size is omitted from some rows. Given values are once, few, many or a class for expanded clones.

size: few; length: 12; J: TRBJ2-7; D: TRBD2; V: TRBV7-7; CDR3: CAPGREAYEQYF; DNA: TGTGCCCCCGGGCGGGAGGCCTACGAGCAGTACTTC
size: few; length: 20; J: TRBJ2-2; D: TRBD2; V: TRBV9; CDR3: CASSVASGPSGRVDTGELFF; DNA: TGTGCCAGCAGCGTAGCTAGTGGCCCTAGCGGGAGAGTAGATACCGGGGAGCTGTTTTTT
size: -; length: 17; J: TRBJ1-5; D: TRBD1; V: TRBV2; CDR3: CASSGSNQGDYDQPQHF; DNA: TGTGCCAGCAGTGGTAGCAACCAGGGGGACTACGATCAGCCCCAGCATTTT
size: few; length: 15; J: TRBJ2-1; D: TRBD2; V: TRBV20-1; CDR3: CSARRASGSFNEQFF; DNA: TGCAGTGCTAGAAGAGCTAGCGGGAGTTTTAATGAGCAGTTCTTC
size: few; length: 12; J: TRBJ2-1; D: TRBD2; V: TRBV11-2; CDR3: CASSFGGNEQFF; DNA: TGTGCCAGCAGCTTCGGGGGGAATGAGCAGTTCTTC
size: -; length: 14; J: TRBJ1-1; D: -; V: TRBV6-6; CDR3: CASTHGRMNTEAFF; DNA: TGTGCCAGCACCCATGGGCGGATGAACACTGAAGCTTTCTTT
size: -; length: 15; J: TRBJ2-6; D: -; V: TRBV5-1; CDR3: CASSLGLLGANVLTF; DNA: TGCGCCAGCAGCTTGGGACTATTGGGGGCCAACGTCCTGACTTTC
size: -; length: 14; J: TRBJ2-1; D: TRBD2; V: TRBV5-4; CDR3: CAIPTGLAGNEQFF; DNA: TGTGCCATCCCAACGGGACTAGCGGGAAATGAGCAGTTCTTC
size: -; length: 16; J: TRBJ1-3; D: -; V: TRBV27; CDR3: CASSLSFGGAGNTIYF; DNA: TGTGCCAGCAGTTTATCTTTCGGGGGCGCTGGAAACACCATATATTTT
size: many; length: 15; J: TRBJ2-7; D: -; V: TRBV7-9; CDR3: CASSLGGTKGDEQYF; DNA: TGTGCCAGCAGCTTAGGCGGGACGAAAGGGGACGAGCAGTACTTC
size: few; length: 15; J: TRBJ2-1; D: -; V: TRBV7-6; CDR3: CASSLAGGPINEQFF; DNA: TGTGCCAGCAGCTTAGCGGGGGGGCCAATAAATGAGCAGTTCTTC
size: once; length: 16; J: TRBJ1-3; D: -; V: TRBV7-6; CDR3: CASSLQFAGDGNTIYF; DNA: TGTGCCAGCAGCTTACAGTTTGCAGGGGATGGAAACACCATATATTTT
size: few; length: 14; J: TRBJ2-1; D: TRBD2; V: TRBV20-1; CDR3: CSAAGLADYNEQFF; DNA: TGCAGTGCTGCGGGACTAGCCGATTACAATGAGCAGTTCTTC
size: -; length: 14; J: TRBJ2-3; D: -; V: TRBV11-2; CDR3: CASSLWTSTDTQYF; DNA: TGTGCCAGCAGCCTTTGGACTAGCACAGATACGCAGTATTTT
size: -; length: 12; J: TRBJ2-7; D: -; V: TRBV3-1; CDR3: CASSQRSYEQYF; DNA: TGTGCCAGCAGCCAGCGCTCCTACGAGCAGTACTTC
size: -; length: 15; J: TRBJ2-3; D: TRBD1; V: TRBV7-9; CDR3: CASSATGGRADTQYF; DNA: TGTGCCAGCAGCGCCACAGGGGGTCGAGCAGATACGCAGTATTTT
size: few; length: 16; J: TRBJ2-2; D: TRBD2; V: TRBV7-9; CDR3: CASSLALAGANGELFF; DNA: TGTGCCAGCAGCTTAGCACTAGCGGGAGCCAACGGGGAGCTGTTTTTT
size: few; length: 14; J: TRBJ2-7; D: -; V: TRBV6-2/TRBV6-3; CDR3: CASREQVNFYEQYF; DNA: TGTGCCAGCCGCGAACAGGTCAATTTCTACGAGCAGTACTTC
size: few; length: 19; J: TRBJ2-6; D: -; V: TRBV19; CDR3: CASSIDRGGKSSGANVLTF; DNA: TGTGCCAGTAGTATAGATCGGGGTGGCAAGAGCTCTGGGGCCAACGTCCTGACTTTC
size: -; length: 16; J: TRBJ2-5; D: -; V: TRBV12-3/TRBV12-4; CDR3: CASSSQQGLIKETQYF; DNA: TGTGCCAGCAGTTCCCAACAGGGCCTCATTAAAGAGACCCAGTACTTC